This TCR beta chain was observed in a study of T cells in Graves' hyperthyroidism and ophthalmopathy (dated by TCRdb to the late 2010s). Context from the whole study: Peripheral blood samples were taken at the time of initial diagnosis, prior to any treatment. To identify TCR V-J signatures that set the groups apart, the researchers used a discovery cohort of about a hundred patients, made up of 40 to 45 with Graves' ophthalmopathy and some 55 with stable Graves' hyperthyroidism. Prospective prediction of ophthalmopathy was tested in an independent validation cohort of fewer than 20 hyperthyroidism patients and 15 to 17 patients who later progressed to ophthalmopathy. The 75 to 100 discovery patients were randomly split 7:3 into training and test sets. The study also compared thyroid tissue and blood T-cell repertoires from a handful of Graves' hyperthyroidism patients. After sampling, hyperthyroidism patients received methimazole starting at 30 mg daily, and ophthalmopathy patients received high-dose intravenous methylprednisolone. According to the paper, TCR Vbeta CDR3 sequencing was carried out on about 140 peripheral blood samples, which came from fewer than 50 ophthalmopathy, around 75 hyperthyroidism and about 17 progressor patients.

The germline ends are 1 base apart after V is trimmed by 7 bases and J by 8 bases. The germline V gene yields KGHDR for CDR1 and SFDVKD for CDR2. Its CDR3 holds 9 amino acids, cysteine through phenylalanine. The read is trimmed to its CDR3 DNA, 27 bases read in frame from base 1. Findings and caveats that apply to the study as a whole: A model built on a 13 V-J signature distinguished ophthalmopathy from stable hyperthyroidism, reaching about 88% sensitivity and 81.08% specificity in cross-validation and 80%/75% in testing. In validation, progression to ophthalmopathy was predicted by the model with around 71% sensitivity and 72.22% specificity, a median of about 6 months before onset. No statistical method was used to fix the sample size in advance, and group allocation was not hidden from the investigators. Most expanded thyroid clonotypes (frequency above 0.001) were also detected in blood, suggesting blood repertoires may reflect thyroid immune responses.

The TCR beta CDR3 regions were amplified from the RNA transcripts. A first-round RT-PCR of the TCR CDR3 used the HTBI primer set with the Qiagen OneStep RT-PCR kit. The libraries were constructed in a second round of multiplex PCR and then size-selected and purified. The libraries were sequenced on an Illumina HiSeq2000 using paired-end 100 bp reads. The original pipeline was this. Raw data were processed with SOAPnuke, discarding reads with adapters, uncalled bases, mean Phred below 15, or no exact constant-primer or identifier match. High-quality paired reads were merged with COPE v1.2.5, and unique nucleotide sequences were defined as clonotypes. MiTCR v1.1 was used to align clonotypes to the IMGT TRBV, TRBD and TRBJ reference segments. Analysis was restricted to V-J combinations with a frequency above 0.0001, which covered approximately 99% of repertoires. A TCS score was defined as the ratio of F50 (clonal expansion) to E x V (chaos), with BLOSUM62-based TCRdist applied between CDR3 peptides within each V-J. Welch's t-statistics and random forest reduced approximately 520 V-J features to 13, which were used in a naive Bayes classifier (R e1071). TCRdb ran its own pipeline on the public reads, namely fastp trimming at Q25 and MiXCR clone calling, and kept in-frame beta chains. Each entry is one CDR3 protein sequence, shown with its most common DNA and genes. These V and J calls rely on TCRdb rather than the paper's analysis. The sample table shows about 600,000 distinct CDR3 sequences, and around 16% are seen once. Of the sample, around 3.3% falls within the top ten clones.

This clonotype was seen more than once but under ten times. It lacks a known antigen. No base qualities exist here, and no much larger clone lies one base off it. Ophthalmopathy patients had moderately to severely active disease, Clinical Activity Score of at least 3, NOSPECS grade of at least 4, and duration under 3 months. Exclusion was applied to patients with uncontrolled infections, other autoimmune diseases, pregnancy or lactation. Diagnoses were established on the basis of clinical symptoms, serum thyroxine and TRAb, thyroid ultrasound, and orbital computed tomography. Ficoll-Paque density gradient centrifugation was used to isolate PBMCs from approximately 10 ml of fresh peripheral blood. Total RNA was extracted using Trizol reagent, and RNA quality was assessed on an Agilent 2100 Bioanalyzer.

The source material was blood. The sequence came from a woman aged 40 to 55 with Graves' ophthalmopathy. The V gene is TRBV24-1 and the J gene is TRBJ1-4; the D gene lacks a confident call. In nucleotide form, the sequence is TGTGCCACCAGGGAAAAACTGTTTTTT. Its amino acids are CATREKLFF.